The following is a T cell receptor (beta chain) sequence with its context. No antigen is known for it. No base qualities exist here, and no much larger clone lies one base off it. Donors formed part of the validation cohort, which comprised approximately 130 subjects and was distinct from the first cohort of 670 or so subjects. This record comes from a study of cytomegalovirus exposure and HLA in healthy donors (dated by TCRdb to about 2017). Concerning the study at large: According to a later analysis, the approximately 130 validation repertoires were produced on the same platform as the 700 or so repertoires of the first cohort. The study aimed to test whether cataloging public T cell receptors could reveal signatures of past pathogen exposure. A separate validation cohort of some 130 different subjects was used in addition to the 666-subject first cohort. High-throughput TCR immunosequencing, statistical association of individual TCRs with disease status, and machine learning were combined to predict cytomegalovirus infection status.

The full study reports these points: The authors suggested that the approach could potentially be generalized to other disease states and immunological phenotypes. A later analysis found that TCRs clustered in the first cohort also tended to co-occur in the 120 validation repertoires, with roughly 95% of cluster scores above 0. The classifier was reported to diagnose cytomegalovirus status with high specificity and sensitivity in both the original cohort and the validation cohort. Most TCR sequences were seen in very few donors, while some public TCRs were found in many individuals. A total of about 180 TCR beta chains were listed by the study as associated with cytomegalovirus. A later analysis lacked HLA typing for the validation cohort, so it scored co-occurrence in that cohort across all 120 or so repertoires. In vitro tests confirmed that a few of the cytomegalovirus-associated TCR beta chains recognize cytomegalovirus antigens.

Libraries were constructed by the immunoSEQ multiplex PCR assay. The authors' analysis ran thus. A statistical classification framework was built to diagnose cytomegalovirus status from the catalog of TCR beta chain sequences. TCRdb took over this immuneACCESS table, retaining in-frame rearrangements with V and J assigned. Such tables are incomplete; in checked studies, under half of the missing clones stem from an unresolved V gene, and the remainder is unexplained. That table gives V, J and clone size, and the DNA gave D and trimming. The sample table contains 95,000 to 150,000 clones; only one count was recorded for over 75% of them. The top ten clonotypes cover roughly 1.9% of the sample. CDR1 MDHEN and CDR2 SYDVKM were looked up in the germline V gene. The cysteine opens and the phenylalanine closes a CDR3 of 15 amino acids. The entry retains the CDR3 DNA only, 45 bases that are in frame from base 1. Germline trimming: 3 bases from V, 1 base from J; junction bases outside gene matches: 2.

The chain is assembled from TRBV28 and TRBJ2-7, with TRBD2 matching 11 junction bases. Sequencing was carried out using PBMCs. This receptor was obtained from a woman younger than 45 in good health and CMV-seronegative. The bases read TGTGCCAGCAGTTTTGCTAGCGGGGGGTCCTACGAGCAGTACTTC. Protein translation: CASSFASGGSYEQYF.